Sequencing of this TCR beta chain was carried out in a study of blood T cells in healthy people across ages. A J-beta primer mix and a sample-barcoded 5' primer were used in a second PCR of roughly 7 to 12 cycles. One entry per CDR3 protein, called by TCRdb with MiXCR from the 5' RACE reads. The sample contains about 1.6 million distinct CDR3 sequences, around 36% of which appear only once. This clonotype was detected a few times. Its antigen is as yet unknown. In each sample, at least 7 million PBMCs were isolated. Germline CDR1 and CDR2: LNHNV and YYDKDF (reference sequence). V lost 0 bases, J lost 3 bases, and 15 bases lay in between. CDR3 length equals 16 residues. Findings and limits, study-wide: Comparison with aged donors showed that long-lived donors had more naive CD4+ cells and higher diversity. It was held that diversity estimates obtained from one million T cells represented underestimates.

This TCR derives from a young woman in good health. This chain uses TRBV15 with TRBJ2-7; possibly TRBD1 or TRBD2 for D (5 bases each). Material: blood. For the CDR3, the DNA is TGTGCCACCAGCAGAGATTTAGGGACCGCCCTCTACGAGCAGTACTTC. Translated, it gives CATSRDLGTALYEQYF.